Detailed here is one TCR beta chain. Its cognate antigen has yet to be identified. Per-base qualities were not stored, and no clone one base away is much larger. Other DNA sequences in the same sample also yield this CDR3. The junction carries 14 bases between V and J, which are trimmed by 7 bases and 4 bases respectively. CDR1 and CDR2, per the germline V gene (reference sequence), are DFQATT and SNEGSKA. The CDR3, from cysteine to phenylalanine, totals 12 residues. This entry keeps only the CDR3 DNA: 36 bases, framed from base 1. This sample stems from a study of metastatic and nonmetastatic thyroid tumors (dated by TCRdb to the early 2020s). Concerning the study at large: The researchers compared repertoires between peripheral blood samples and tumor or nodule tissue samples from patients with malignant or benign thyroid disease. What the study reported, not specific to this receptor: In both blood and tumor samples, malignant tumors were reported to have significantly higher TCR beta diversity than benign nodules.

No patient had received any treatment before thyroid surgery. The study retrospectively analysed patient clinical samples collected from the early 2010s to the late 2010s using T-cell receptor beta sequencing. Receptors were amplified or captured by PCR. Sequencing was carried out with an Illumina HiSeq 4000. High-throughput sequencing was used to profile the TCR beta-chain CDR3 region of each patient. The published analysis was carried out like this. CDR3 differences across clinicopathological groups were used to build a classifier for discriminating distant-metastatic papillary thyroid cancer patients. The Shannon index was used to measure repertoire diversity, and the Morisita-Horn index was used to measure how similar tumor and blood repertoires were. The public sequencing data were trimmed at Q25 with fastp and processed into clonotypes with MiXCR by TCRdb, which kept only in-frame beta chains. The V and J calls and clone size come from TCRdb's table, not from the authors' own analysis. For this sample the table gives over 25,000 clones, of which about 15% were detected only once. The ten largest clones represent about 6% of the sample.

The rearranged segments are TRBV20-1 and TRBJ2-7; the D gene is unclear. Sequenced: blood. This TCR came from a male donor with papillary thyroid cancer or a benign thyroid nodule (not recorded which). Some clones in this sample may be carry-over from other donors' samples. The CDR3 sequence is CSVGGASYEQYF. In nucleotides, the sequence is TGCAGTGTCGGCGGTGCATCATACGAGCAGTACTTC.